This note documents a single TCR beta chain sequence. Its antigen remains unknown. The assay was immunoSEQ multiplex PCR, and TCRdb's table has in-frame clones only and misses some. The sample lists around 26,000 clones, 65% to 90% occurring once. Time point described: cycle 4 day 1 (C4D1), after more than five weeks of nivolumab. Relapse after autologous stem cell transplantation occurred in every patient, and brentuximab vedotin exposure varied. By magnetic negative selection, CD4+ T cells were purified from thawed PBMCs. This specimen belongs to a study of PD-1 blockade in classical Hodgkin lymphoma. Findings of the study overall: Patients who responded completely had about the same baseline diversity as newly diagnosed patients. Baseline TCR diversity was reportedly lower in newly diagnosed patients than healthy donors.

This TCR was recovered from a human donor with classical Hodgkin lymphoma. The sequenced sample was CD4+ T cells from blood, obtained before the fourth cycle of nivolumab.

The CDR3 coding sequence is TGTGCCAGTAGTATAGCCGGGAATCCCAATCAGCCCCAGCATTTT. Protein sequence: CASSIAGNPNQPQHF. This chain links TRBV19 with TRBJ1-5; D is unclear. V lost 1 base, J lost 3 bases, and 10 bases lay in between. There are 15 residues in the CDR3. Germline V gives CDR1 LNHDA, CDR2 SQIVND (reference sequence).